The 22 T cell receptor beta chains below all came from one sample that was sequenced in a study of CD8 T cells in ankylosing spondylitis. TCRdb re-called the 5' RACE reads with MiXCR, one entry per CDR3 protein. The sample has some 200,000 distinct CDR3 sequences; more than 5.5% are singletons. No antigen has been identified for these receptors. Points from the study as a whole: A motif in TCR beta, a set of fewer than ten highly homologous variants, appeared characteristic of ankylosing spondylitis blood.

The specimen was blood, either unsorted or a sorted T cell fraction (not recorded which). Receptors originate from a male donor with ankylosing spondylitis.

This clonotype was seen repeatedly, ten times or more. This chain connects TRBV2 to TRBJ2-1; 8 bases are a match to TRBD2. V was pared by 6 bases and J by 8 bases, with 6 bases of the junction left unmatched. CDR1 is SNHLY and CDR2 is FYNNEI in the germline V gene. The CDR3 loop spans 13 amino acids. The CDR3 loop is CASRGGRFYEQFF. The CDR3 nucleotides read TGTGCCAGCAGAGGCGGGAGGTTCTATGAGCAGTTCTTC.

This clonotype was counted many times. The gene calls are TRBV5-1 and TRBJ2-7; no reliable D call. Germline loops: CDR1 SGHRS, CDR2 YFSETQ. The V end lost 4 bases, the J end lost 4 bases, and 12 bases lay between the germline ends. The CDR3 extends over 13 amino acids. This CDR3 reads CASSPMNGYEQYF. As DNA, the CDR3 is TGCGCCAGCAGCCCCATGAACGGGTACGAGCAGTACTTC. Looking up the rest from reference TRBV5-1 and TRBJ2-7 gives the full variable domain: KAGVTQTPRYLIKTRGQQVTLSCSPISGHRSVSWYQQTPGQGLQFLFEYFSETQRNKGNFPGRFSGRQFSNSRSEMNVSTLELGDSALYLCASSPMNGYEQYFGPGTRLTVT.

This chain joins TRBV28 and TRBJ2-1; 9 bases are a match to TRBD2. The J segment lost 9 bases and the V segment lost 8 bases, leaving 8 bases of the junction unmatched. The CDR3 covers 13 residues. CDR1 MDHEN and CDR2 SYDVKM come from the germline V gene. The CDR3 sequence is CASGGRASPEQFF. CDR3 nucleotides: TGTGCCAGCGGCGGGAGGGCCTCCCCTGAGCAGTTCTTC.

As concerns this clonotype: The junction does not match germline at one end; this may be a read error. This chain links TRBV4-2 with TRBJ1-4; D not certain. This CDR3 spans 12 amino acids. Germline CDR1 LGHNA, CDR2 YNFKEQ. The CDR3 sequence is CACSQVKGKLFF. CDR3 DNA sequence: TGTGCCTGCAGCCAAGTAAAGGGAAAACTGTTTTTT.

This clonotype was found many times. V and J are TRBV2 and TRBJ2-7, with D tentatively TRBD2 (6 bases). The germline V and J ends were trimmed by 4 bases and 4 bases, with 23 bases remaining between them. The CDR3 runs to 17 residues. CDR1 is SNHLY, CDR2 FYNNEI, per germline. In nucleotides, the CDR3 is TGTGCCAGCAGTGGTGCGGGTAGCGGTACAGCCTGGTACGAGCAGTACTTC. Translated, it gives CASSGAGSGTAWYEQYF.

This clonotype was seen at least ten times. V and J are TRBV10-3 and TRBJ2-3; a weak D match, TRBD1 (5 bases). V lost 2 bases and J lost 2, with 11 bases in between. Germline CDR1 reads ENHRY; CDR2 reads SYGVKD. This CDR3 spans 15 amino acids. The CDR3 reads CAISENRQNTDTQYF. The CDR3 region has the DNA TGTGCCATCAGTGAGAACCGACAGAACACAGATACGCAGTATTTT.

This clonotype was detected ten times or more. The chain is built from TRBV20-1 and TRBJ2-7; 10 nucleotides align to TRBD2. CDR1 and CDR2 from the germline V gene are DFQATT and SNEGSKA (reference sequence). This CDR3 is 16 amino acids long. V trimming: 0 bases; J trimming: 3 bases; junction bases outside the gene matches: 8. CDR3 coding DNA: TGCAGTGCTAGAGATACTAGCGGGATTTGGGTCTACGAGCAGTACTTC. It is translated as CSARDTSGIWVYEQYF.

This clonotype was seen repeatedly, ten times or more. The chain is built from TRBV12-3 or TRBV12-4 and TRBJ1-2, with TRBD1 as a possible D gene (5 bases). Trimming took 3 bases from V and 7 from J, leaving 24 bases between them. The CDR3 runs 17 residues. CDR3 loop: CASSFVVGSGGEVGYTF. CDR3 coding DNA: TGTGCCAGCAGTTTTGTTGTTGGTTCGGGGGGGGAGGTTGGCTACACCTTC.

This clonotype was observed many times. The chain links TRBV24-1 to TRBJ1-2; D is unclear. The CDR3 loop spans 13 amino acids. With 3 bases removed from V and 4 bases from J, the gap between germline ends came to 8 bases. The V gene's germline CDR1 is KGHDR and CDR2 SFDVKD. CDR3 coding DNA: TGTGCCACCAGTGATCGAATTAGCTATGGCTACACCTTC. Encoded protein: CATSDRISYGYTF.

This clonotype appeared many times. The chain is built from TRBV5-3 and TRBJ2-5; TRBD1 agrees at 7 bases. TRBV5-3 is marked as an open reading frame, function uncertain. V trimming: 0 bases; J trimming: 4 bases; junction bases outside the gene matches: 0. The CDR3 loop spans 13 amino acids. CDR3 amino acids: CARSLGQGETQYF. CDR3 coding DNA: TGTGCCAGAAGCTTGGGACAGGGAGAGACCCAGTACTTC.

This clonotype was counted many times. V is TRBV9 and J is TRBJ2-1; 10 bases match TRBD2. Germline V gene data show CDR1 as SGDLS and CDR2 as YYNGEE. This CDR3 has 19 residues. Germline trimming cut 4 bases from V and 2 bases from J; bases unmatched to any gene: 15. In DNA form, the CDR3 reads TGTGCCAGCAGCACTCCAAGGAACACCGGGACTAGCGCCTACAATGAGCAGTTCTTC. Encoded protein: CASSTPRNTGTSAYNEQFF.

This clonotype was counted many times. The CDR3 DNA follows: TGTGCCATCAGTCATATGGCGCCTAGCGGGGTACTTGAGCAGTTCTTC. It translates to CAISHMAPSGVLEQFF. The V gene is TRBV10-3, the J gene TRBJ2-1; 9 bases are shared with TRBD2. CDR3 length equals 16 residues. The V and J ends lost 5 bases and 9 bases, in that order; junction bases with no gene match: 14. Germline V gene lookup returns CDR1 ENHRY and CDR2 SYGVKD.

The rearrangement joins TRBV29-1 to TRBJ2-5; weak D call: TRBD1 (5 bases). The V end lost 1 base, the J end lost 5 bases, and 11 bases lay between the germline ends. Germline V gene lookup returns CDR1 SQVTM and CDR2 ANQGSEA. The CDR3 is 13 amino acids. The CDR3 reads CSVEVGLVETQYF. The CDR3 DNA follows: TGCAGCGTTGAAGTGGGGCTAGTTGAGACCCAGTACTTC.

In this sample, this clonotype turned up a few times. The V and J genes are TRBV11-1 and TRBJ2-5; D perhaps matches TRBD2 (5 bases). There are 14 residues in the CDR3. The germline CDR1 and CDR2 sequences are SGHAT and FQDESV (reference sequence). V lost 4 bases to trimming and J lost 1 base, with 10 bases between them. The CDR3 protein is CASSSEAFQETQYF. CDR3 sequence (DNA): TGTGCCAGCAGCTCGGAGGCCTTCCAAGAGACCCAGTACTTC.

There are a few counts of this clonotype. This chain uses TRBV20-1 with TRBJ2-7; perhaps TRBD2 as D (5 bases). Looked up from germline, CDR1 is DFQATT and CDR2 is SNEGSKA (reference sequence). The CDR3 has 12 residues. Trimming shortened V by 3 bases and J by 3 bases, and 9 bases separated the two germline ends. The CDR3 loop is CSASGVYYEQYF. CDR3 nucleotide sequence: TGCAGTGCTAGCGGGGTTTACTACGAGCAGTACTTC.

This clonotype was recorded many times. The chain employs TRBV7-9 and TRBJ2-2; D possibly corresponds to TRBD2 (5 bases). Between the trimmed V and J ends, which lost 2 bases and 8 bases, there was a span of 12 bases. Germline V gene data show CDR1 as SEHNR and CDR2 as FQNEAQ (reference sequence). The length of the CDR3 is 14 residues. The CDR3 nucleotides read TGTGCCAGCAGCTTATGGACTTCATGGGGGGAGCTGTTTTTT. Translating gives CASSLWTSWGELFF. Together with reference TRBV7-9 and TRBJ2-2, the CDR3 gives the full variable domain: DTGVSQNPRHKITKRGQNVTFRCDPISEHNRLYWYRQTLGQGPEFLTYFQNEAQLEKSRLLSDRFSAERPKGSFSTLEIQRTEQGDSAMYLCASSLWTSWGELFFGEGSRLTVL.

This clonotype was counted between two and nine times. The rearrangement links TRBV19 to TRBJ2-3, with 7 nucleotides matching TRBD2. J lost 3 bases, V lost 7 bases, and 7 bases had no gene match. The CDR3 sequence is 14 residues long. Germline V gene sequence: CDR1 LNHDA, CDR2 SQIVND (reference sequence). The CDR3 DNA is TGTGCCAGTAAAAAAGCGGGGAGAACAGATACGCAGTATTTT. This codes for CASKKAGRTDTQYF.

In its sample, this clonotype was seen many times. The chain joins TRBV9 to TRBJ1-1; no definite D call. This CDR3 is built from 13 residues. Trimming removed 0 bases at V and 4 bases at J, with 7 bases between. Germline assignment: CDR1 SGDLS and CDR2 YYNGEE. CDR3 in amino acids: CASSVGGFTEAFF. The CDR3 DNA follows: TGTGCCAGCAGCGTAGGGGGTTTCACTGAAGCTTTCTTT.

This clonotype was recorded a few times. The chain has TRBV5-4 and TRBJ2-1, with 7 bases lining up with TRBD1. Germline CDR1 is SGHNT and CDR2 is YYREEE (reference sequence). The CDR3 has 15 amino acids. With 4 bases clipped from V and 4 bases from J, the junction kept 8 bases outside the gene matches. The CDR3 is CASSLPGTDYNEQFF. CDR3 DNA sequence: TGTGCCAGCAGCCTCCCCGGGACAGATTACAATGAGCAGTTCTTC. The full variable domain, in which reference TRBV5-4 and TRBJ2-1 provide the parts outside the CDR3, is ETGVTQSPTHLIKTRGQQVTLRCSSQSGHNTVSWYQQALGQGPQFIFQYYREEENGRGNFPPRFSGLQFPNYSSELNVNALELDDSALYLCASSLPGTDYNEQFFGPGTRLTVL.

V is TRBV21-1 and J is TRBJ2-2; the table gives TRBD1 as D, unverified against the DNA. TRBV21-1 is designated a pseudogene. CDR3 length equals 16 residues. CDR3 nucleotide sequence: TGTGCCAGCAGCGTCCGACAGGGGGCGAACACCGGGGAGCTGTTTTTT. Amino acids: CASSVRQGANTGELFF.

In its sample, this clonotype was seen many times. The CDR3 here is CAMGTGITDTQYF. CDR3 coding DNA: TGTGCCATGGGGACAGGGATCACAGATACGCAGTATTTT. The chain combines TRBV10-3 with TRBJ2-3, with TRBD1 matching over 9 bases. This CDR3 has 13 residues. Germline V gene data show CDR1 as ENHRY and CDR2 as SYGVKD. V trimming: 9 bases; J trimming: 2 bases; junction bases outside the gene matches: 3.

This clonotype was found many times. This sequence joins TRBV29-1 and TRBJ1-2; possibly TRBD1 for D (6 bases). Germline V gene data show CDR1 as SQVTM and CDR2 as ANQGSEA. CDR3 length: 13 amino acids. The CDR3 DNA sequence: TGCACAACCCCATTGGGGGCGGACTATGGCTACACCTTC. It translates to CTTPLGADYGYTF.